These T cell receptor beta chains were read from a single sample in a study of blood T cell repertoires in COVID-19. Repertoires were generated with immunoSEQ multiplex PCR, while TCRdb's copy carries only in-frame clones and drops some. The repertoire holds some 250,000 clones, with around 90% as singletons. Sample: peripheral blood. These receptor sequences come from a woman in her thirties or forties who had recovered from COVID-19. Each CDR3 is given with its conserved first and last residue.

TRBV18 CASSRPGALSGNTIYF
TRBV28 CASSFVRVGPYNEQFF
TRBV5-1 CASSLGDRGRSGYTF
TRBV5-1 CASSPGTGGLETQYF
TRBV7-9 CASSLVAGTGNTIYF
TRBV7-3 CASSLGRFEQYF
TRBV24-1 CATSDSDRGRFQPQHF
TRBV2 CASTQRLAYQETQYF
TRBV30 CAWSRTGWGTEAFF
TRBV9 CASSVGRVNTEAFF
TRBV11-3 CASSSRGGDQETQYF
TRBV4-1 CASSQVGLGEQYF
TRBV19 CASSRLAGGNNEQFF
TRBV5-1 CASSPPGLAGTYEQYF
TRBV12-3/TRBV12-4 CASSAGQSYGYTF
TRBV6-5 CASSYSGSGYNEQFF
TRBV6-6 CASSFRYNEQFF
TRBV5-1 CASSPSTGAYEQYF
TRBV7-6 CASSLGVEQFF
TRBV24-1 CATSDPGQGAYGYTF
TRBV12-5 CASGLVTGGKAFF
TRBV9 CASSRGAGTSNQPQHF
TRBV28 CASSYPTVDYGYTF
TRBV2 CASSEGGGGRRSIEAFF
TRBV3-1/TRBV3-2 CASGGGSLSGNTIYF
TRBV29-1 CSVDVAQGETQYF
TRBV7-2 CASGWGGPSNQPQHF
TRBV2 CASRLLAKNIQYF
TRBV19 CASSPPVDSPLHF
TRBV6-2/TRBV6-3 CASSPSHGGGAFF
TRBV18 CASSQRQGSTEAFF
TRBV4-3 CASSQDTGYGYTF
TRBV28 CASSSPGGLYGYTF
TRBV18 CASSTSYRDSSTDTQYF
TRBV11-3 CASSLDDRAEAFF
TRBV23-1 CASSQSGRGTQETQYF
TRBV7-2 CASSLAGGAYNEQFF
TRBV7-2 CASSPGLAGSNEQFF
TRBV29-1 CSTGTSGYNEQFF
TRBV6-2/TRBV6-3 CASTPDRNTEAFF
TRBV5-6 CASSGGAAHQPQHF